Sequencing of this TCR beta chain was carried out in a study of blood T cell repertoires in COVID-19. Study overall: Sample material is recorded as cDNA or gDNA derived from T cells, B-cell-depleted T cells, or PBMCs.

This clone was seen once. Trimming cost V 5 bases and J 3 bases; bases outside gene matches: 5. Germline-derived CDR1 and CDR2 are MNHEY and SVGAGI. This CDR3 spans 15 amino acids. Authors' analysis steps: The assay estimated nucleated cells by amplifying reference gene primers. The data were produced by immunoSEQ multiplex PCR, yet TCRdb's version contains in-frame clones alone and is incomplete. That table supplies the V and J calls and clone size; D and trimming were determined from the DNA. The table includes 95,000 to 150,000 clones, 80% detected once. The sequenced sample consisted of peripheral blood. The V and J genes are TRBV6-5 and TRBJ2-7; 12 bases line up with TRBD1. This clonotype was obtained from a human donor in a cohort sampled during active COVID-19. DNA for the CDR3: TGTGCCAGCAGTACCCGGGACAGGGGGCGCTACGAGCAGTACTTC. It codes for CASSTRDRGRYEQYF.